The source of this TCR beta chain is a study of beta chain features in type 1 diabetes. Germline CDR1 reads GTSNPN; CDR2 reads SVGIG (reference sequence). J was trimmed by 12 bases and V by 6 bases; bases with no gene match: 8. The CDR3 consists of 11 residues. Investigators reverse transcribed all isolated RNA, so they sequenced expressed TCRB transcripts. TCRdb keeps only in-frame clones here, not all; method: immunoSEQ multiplex PCR. The data contain a few hundred thousand clones, roughly a tenth of them singletons. The sequence derives from a man aged 18 to 30 in good health. The sequencing input was central memory CD4+ T cells from blood. The V and J genes are TRBV30 and TRBJ2-1; 7 nucleotides agree with TRBD1. This CDR3 reads CACGTVSGQFF. Here the CDR3 DNA reads TGTGCCTGTGGGACAGTAAGTGGGCAGTTCTTC.